The 2 T cell receptor beta chains below were found in one sample sequenced in a study of OX40 agonist ivuxolimab in advanced cancers. The method was the immunoSEQ multiplex PCR assay. Entries here come from immuneACCESS through TCRdb and include only in-frame sequences with V and J called. Some clones fail to appear in such tables; in the studies checked, an unresolved V gene covers under half of the shortfall, and the cause of the remainder is unknown. This sample is represented by some 44,000 clones; approximately 86% of them were singletons. The ten largest clonotypes hold under 0.5% of the sample. The source was CD4+ or CD8+ T cells sorted from blood, collected in a trial of the OX40 agonist ivuxolimab. These receptors were taken from an adult with an advanced solid tumor such as melanoma, head and neck, liver or kidney cancer.

V usage is TRBV5-6 and J usage is TRBJ2-7, with TRBD2 matching over 10 bases. J gave up 4 bases and V 4 bases, and 8 bases lay outside the gene matches. This CDR3 has 15 residues. The germline V gene has CDR1 SGHDT and CDR2 YYEEEE. The DNA of the CDR3 is TGTGCCAGCAGCCGTCGGAGCGGGAGGGAGTACGAGCAGTACTTC. This codes for CASSRRSGREYEQYF.

The chain carries TRBV5-6 and TRBJ2-7, with 9 bases fitting TRBD1. From germline, CDR1 is SGHDT and CDR2 YYEEEE. The CDR3 has 14 residues. The J segment lost 1 base and the V segment lost 4 bases, leaving 3 bases of the junction unmatched. The CDR3 reads CASSMTGGSYEQYF. The CDR3 nucleotides read TGTGCCAGCAGCATGACAGGGGGGTCCTACGAGCAGTACTTC.